This T cell receptor beta chain came from a study of T cell repertoires in cytomegalovirus infection. Whole-study context: It can be stated that public TCR beta signatures indicated CMV infection as well as a matching HLA type. Findings and limits, study-wide: CMV-specific HLA-C-restricted TCR beta clonotypes dominated the ex vivo response.

A remark on this clonotype: The antigen remains unidentified.

TCRdb ran MiXCR on the reads and lists one entry per CDR3 protein. The sample yields about 740,000 distinct CDR3 sequences, about 40% seen once. The CDR3 consists of 18 residues. Germline CDR1 is SGHAT and CDR2 is FQNNGV. The junction had 20 bases not matched to a gene; V was cut back by 5 bases and J by 7 bases. This sequence originates from a human donor in good health (CMV status not recorded). Some clones in this sample may be carry-over from other donors' samples. This chain joins TRBV11-2 and TRBJ2-5; 9 bases fit TRBD2. Sequenced sample: PBMCs. The CDR3 bases are TGTGCCAGCAGCGCTGGGGGGTGGGAGCGGGGGGCCTTGGGGACCCAGTACTTC. As protein: CASSAGGWERGALGTQYF.